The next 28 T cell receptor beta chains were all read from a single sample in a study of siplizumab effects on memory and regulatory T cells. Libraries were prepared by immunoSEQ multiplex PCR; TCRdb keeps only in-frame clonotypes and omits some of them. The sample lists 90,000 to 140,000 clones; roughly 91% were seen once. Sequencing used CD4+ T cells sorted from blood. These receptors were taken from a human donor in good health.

The CDR3 sequence: CASSQEVSGLSPLHF. CDR3 coding DNA: TGTGCCAGCAGCCAAGAGGTGTCGGGACTTTCACCCCTCCACTTT. V is TRBV14 and J is TRBJ1-6; D is possibly TRBD1 (5 bases). Germline V CDR1 and CDR2: SGHDN, FVKESK. The V end lost 0 bases, the J end lost 9 bases, and 12 bases lay between the germline ends. The CDR3 runs to 15 residues.

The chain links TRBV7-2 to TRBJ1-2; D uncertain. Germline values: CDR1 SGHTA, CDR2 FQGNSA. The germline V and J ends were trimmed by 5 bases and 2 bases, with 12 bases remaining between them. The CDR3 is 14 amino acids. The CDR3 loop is CASSRRSINYGYTF. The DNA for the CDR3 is TGTGCCAGCAGCCGTAGGTCCATCAACTATGGCTACACCTTC.

CDR3 nucleotide sequence: TGTGCCAGCAGTTACCCACTAGCGGGAGGTCCCGGGGAGCTGTTTTTT. This sequence encodes CASSYPLAGGPGELFF. This rearrangement joins TRBV6-5 to TRBJ2-2; 12 nucleotides agree with TRBD2. The V gene end was trimmed by 2 bases and the J gene end by 6 bases; junction bases not matched to a gene: 4. This CDR3 spans 16 amino acids. Germline lookup yields CDR1 MNHEY and CDR2 SVGAGI.

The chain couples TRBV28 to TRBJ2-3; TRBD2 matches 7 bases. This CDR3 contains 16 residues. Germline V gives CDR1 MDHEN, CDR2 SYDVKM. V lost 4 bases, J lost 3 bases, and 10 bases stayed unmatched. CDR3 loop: CASSSSSGLQTDTQYF. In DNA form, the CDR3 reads TGTGCCAGCAGTTCTTCATCGGGACTACAGACAGATACGCAGTATTTT.

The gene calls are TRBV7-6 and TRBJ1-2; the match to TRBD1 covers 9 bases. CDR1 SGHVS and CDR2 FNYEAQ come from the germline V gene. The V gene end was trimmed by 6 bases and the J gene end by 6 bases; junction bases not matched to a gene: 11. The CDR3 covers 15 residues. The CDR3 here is CASRSLRDRDDGYTF. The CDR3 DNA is TGTGCCAGCAGATCACTCCGGGACAGGGATGATGGCTACACCTTC.

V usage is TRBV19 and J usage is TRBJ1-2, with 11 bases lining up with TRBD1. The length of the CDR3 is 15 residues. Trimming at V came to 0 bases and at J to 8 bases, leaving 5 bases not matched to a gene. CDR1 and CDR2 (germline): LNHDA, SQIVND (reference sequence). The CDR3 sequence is CASSIDRTGGVGYTF. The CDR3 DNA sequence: TGTGCCAGTAGTATAGACCGGACAGGGGGCGTGGGCTACACCTTC. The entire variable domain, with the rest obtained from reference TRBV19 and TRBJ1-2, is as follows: DGGITQSPKYLFRKEGQNVTLSCEQNLNHDAMYWYRQDPGQGLRLIYYSQIVNDFQKGDIAEGYSVSREKKESFPLTVTSAQKNPTAFYLCASSIDRTGGVGYTFGSGTRLTVV.

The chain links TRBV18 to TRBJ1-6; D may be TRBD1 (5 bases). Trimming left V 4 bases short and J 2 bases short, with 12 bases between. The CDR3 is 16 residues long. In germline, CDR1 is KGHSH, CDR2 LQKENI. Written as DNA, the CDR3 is TGTGCCAGCTCACTATCCAGGGATCCCTATAATTCACCCCTCCACTTT. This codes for CASSLSRDPYNSPLHF.

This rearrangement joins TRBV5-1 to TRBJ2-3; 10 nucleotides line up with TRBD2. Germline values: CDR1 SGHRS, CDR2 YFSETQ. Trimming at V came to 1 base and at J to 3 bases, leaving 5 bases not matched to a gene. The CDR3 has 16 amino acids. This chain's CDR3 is CASSLPSGGGTDTQYF. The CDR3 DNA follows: TGCGCCAGCAGCTTGCCTAGCGGGGGAGGAACAGATACGCAGTATTTT.

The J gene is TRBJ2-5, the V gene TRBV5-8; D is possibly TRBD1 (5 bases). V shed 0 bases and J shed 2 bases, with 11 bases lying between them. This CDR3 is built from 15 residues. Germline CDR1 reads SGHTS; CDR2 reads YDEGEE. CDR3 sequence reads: CASSLVVDIQETQYF. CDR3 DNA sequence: TGTGCCAGCAGCTTGGTGGTGGACATACAAGAGACCCAGTACTTC.

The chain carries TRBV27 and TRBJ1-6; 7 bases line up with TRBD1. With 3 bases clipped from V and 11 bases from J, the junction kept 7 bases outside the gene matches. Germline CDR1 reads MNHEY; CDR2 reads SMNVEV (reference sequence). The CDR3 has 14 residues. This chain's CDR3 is CASSLYRGPAPLHF. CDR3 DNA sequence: TGTGCCAGCAGTTTGTACAGGGGCCCAGCACCCCTCCACTTT.

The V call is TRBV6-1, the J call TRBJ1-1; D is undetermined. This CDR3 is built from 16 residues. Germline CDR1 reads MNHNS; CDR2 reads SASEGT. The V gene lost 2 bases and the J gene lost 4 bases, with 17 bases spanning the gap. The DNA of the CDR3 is TGTGCCAGCAGTGAAAGGCCAGGATGGTTGGGCACTGAAGCTTTCTTT. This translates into CASSERPGWLGTEAFF.

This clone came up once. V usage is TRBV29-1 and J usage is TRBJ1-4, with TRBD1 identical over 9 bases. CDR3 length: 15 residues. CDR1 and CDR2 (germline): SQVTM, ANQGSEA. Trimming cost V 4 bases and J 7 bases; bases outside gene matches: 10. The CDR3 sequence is CSVGPGTGTGEKLFF. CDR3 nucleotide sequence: TGCAGCGTTGGTCCCGGGACAGGGACGGGTGAAAAACTGTTTTTT.

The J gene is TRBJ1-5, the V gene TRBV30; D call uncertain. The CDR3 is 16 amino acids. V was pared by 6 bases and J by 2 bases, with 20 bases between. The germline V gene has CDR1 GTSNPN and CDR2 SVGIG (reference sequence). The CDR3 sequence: CACDRGNMTGNQPQHF. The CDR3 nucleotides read TGTGCCTGCGACCGGGGTAATATGACGGGCAATCAGCCCCAGCATTTT.

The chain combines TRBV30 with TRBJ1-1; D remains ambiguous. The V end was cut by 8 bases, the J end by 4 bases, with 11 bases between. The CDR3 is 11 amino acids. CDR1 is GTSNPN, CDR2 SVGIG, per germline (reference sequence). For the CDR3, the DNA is TGTGCCCTCCGGGCCCTCACTGAAGCTTTCTTT. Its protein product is CALRALTEAFF.

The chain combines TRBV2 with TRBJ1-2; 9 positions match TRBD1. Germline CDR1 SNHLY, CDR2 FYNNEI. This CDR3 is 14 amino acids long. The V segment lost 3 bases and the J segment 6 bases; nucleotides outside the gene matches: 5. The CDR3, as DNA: TGTGCCAGCAGTGACCGACAGGGGGACCATGGCTACACCTTC. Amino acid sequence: CASSDRQGDHGYTF.

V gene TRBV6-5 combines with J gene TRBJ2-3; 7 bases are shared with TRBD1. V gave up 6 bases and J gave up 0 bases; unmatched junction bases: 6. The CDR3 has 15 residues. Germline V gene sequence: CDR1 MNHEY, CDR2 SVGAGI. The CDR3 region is CASSHKGASTDTQYF. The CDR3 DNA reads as TGTGCCAGCAGCCATAAGGGGGCCAGCACAGATACGCAGTATTTT.

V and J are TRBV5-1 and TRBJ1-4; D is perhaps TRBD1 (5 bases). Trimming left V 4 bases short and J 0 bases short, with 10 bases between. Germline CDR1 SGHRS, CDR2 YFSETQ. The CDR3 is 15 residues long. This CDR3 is CASSARGATNEKLFF. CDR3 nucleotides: TGCGCCAGCAGCGCGAGGGGTGCAACTAATGAAAAACTGTTTTTT.

CDR3 nucleotide sequence: TGTGCCAGCTCATCTCAAGCTGGCAACCAAGAGACCCAGTACTTC. This codes for CASSSQAGNQETQYF. The chain has TRBV18 and TRBJ2-5; D ambiguous. This CDR3 has 15 amino acids. With 5 bases removed from V and 0 bases from J, the gap between germline ends came to 13 bases. The germline V gene has CDR1 KGHSH and CDR2 LQKENI.

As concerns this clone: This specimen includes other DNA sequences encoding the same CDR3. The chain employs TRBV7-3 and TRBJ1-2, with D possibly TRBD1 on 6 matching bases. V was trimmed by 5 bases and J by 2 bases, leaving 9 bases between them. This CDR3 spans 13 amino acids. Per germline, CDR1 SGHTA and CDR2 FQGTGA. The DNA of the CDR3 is TGTGCCAGCAGCCCGGACAGAAACTATGGCTACACCTTC. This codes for CASSPDRNYGYTF.

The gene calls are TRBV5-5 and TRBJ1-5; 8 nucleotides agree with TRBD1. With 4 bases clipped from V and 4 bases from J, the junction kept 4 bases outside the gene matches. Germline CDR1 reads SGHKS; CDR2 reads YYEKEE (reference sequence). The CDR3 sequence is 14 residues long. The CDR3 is CASSLTGGNQPQHF. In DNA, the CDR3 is TGTGCCAGCAGCCTAACAGGGGGGAATCAGCCCCAGCATTTT.

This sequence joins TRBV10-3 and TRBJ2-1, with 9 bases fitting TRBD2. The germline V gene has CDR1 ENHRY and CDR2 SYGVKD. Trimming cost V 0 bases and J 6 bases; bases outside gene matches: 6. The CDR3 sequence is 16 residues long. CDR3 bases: TGTGCCATCAGTGAGTCGGGTGCGGGGGGGACCAATGAGCAGTTCTTC. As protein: CAISESGAGGTNEQFF.

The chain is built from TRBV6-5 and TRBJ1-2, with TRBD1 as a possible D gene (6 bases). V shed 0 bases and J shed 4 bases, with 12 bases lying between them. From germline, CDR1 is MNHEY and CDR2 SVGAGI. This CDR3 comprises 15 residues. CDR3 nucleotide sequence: TGTGCCAGCAGTTACTCGATGGACAGATCCTATGGCTACACCTTC. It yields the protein CASSYSMDRSYGYTF.

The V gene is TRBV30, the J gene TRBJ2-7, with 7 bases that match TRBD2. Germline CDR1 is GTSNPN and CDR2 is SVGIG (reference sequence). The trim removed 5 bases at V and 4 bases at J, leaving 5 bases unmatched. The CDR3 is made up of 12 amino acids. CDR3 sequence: CAWRDYQYEQYF. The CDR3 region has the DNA TGTGCCTGGCGGGACTACCAATACGAGCAGTACTTC.

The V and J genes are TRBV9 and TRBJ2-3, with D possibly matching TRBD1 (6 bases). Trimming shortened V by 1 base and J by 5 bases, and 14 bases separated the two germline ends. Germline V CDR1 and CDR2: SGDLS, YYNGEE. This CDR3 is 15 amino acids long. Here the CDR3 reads CASSVLGRGGDTQYF. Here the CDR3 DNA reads TGTGCCAGCAGCGTACTGGGGAGAGGGGGAGATACGCAGTATTTT.

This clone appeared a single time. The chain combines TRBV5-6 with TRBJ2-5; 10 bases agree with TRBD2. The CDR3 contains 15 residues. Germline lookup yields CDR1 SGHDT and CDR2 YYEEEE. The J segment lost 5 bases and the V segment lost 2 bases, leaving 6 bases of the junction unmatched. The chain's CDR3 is CASSFLAGVRETQYF. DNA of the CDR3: TGTGCCAGCAGCTTCCTAGCGGGAGTTCGGGAGACCCAGTACTTC.

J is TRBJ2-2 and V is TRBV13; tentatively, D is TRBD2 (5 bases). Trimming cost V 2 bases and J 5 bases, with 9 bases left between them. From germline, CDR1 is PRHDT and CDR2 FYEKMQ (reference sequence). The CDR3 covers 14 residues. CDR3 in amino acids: CASSLRRVTGELFF. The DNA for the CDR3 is TGTGCCAGCAGCTTAAGGCGGGTTACCGGGGAGCTGTTTTTT.

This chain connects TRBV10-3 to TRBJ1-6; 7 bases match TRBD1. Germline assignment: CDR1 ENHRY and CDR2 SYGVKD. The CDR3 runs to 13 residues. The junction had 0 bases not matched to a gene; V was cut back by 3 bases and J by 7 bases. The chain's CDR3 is CAISEQGNSPLHF. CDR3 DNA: TGTGCCATCAGTGAACAGGGGAATTCACCCCTCCACTTT.

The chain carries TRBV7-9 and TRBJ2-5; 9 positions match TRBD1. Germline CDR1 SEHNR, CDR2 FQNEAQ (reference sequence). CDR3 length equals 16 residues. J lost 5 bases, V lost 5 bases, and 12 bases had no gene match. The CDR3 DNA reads TGTGCCAGCAGCCCAGACAGGGGGGGAATTGCGGAGACCCAGTACTTC. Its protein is CASSPDRGGIAETQYF.